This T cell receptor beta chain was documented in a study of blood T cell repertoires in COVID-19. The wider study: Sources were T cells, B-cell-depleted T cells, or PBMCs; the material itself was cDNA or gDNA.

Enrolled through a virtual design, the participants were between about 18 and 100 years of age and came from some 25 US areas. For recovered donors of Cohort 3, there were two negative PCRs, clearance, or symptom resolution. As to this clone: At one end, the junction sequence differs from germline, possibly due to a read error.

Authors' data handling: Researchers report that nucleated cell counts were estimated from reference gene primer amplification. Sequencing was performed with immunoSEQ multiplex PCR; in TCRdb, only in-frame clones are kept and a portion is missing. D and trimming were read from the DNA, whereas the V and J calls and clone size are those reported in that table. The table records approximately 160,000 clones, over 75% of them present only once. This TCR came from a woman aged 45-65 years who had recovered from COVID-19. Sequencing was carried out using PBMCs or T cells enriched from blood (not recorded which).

The DNA for the CDR3 is TGTGCCAGCAGCTTAGATCCCCGACAGGGTGAGGTCTTC. This translates into CASSLDPRQGEVF. The rearrangement uses TRBV11-3 and TRBJ2-1; 7 positions agree with TRBD1. CDR1 and CDR2 from the germline V gene are SGHNT and YENEEA. This CDR3 region has 13 residues.